This T cell receptor (beta chain) emerged from a study of blood T cells in healthy people across ages. Looking at the study overall: Using template switching, researchers captured about one barcoded beta molecule for each two T cells. Study-wide points: Naive and antigen-experienced cells could not be conclusively compared, given unsorted PBMCs. Estimates of total diversity, which came from one million sequenced T cells, were considered to be underestimates. More naive CD4+ cells and higher diversity were found in long-lived than in aged donors.

This clonotype has ten or more counts. Its antigen is still unknown. The authors ran a second PCR of roughly 6 to 11 cycles using a sample-barcoded 5' primer and a J-beta primer mix. MiXCR, run by TCRdb on the 5' RACE reads, gives a single entry per CDR3 protein. In the table there are just over 800,000 distinct CDR3 sequences, 62% of which are singletons. V lost 1 base and J lost 6; bases outside the gene matches: 5. CDR3 size: 14 residues. Per the germline V gene, CDR1 is DFQATT and CDR2 is SNEGSKA (reference sequence). The TCR sequence derives from a man in his thirties or forties in good health. The rearrangement joins TRBV20-1 to TRBJ1-4, with 7 bases matching TRBD1. Sequenced sample: blood. The CDR3 nucleotides read TGCAGTGCTAGAGCAGACAGGGAGTATGAAAAACTGTTTTTT. Its protein product is CSARADREYEKLFF.